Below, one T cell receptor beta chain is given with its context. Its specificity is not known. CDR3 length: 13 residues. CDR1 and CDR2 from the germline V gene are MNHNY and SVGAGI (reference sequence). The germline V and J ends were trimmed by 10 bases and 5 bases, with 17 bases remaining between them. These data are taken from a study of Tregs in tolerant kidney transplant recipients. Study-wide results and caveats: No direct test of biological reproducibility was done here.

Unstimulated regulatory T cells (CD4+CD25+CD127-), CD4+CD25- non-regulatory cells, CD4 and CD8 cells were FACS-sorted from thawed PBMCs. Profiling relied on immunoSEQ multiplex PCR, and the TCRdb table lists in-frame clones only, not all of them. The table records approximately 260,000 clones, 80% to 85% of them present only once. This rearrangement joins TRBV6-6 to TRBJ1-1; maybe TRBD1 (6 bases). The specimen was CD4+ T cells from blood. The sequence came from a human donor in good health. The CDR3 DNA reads TGTGCCATCCTAAATCAGGGGAGGACTGAAGCTTTCTTT. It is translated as CAILNQGRTEAFF.